This T cell receptor (beta chain) was found in a study of glioma-infiltrating T cells after dendritic cell vaccination. Study-wide background: At biweekly intervals, patients got three intradermal dendritic cell vaccine injections. Findings and limits, study-wide: Survival was not directly related to TCR clonality in these patients.

The CDR3 contains 13 residues. From germline, CDR1 is LNHDA and CDR2 SQIVND (reference sequence). A single count supports this clone. Its antigen is as yet unknown. Amplification used 60 V beta primers and 13 J beta primers. The repertoire was sequenced with immunoSEQ multiplex PCR; TCRdb's copy has only in-frame clones and lacks some. The table includes 100,000 or so clones, approximately 84% detected once. This receptor was taken from a human donor with glioblastoma. The sample in question was blood, obtained before dendritic cell vaccination. The chain combines TRBV19 with TRBJ2-5; D might be TRBD1 (5 bases). The closer fit of TRBJ2-7 to the DNA end suggests the J call may be wrong. Here the CDR3 reads CASSRQSNYEQYF. Written as DNA, the CDR3 is TGTGCCAGTAGTAGACAGTCGAACTACGAGCAGTACTTC.